One and the same sample provided the 29 T cell receptor beta chains below, sequenced in a study of blood T cells in healthy people across ages. A second PCR, run for roughly 6 to 11 cycles, used a sample-barcoded 5' primer plus a J-beta primer mix. TCRdb re-analysed the 5' RACE reads in MiXCR, keeping a single row per CDR3 protein. The repertoire includes more than 650,000 distinct CDR3 sequences, around 25% of them detected once, and 3% sits in the top ten. The sample was also reused in another study, on T cells of mothers and their children.

Specimen: blood. These receptors all stem from a boy aged 5-17 years in good health.

This clonotype was counted a few times. The chain employs TRBV20-1 and TRBJ1-2; D is unresolved. This CDR3 has 13 amino acids. V lost 1 base to trimming and J lost 2 bases, with 8 bases between them. Germline V gene data show CDR1 as DFQATT and CDR2 as SNEGSKA (reference sequence). CDR3 sequence: CSARANLNYGYTF. The CDR3 nucleotides read TGCAGTGCTAGAGCCAACCTCAACTATGGCTACACCTTC.

Only one count was recorded for this clonotype. The V gene is TRBV20-1, the J gene TRBJ2-5; maybe TRBD2 (5 bases). The J call may be wrong; the DNA end is better matched by TRBJ2-1. The V gene's germline CDR1 is DFQATT and CDR2 SNEGSKA (reference sequence). The CDR3 consists of 11 residues. The CDR3 coding sequence is TGCAGTGCCCGTGATGGACTCCAGCAGTTCTTC. It yields the protein CSARDGLQQFF.

This clonotype has a handful of counts. The CDR3: CASSHRDRGPYEQYF. The CDR3 DNA reads as TGTGCCAGCAGTCACCGGGACAGGGGGCCCTACGAGCAGTACTTC. The chain links TRBV28 to TRBJ2-5, with 12 bases fitting TRBD1. The DNA end is more similar to TRBJ2-7, so the J call may be wrong. Germline V CDR1 and CDR2: MDHEN, SYDVKM. This CDR3 region has 15 residues.

This clonotype has just a few counts. CDR3: CSATVGASSTDTQYF. The CDR3 coding sequence is TGCAGTGCCACTGTGGGCGCTTCTAGCACAGATACGCAGTATTTT. V and J are TRBV20-1 and TRBJ2-3; D not resolved. The V and J ends lost 6 bases and 0 bases respectively, with 16 bases between them. The CDR3 spans 15 residues. Germline loops: CDR1 DFQATT, CDR2 SNEGSKA (reference sequence).

The chain uses TRBV6-5 and TRBJ2-6, with D uncertain. From germline, CDR1 is MNHEY and CDR2 SVGAGI. This CDR3 spans 15 amino acids. With 3 bases removed from V and 0 bases from J, the gap between germline ends came to 6 bases. In DNA form, the CDR3 reads TGTGCCAGCAGTTATTACCACTCTGGGGCCAACGTCCTGACTTTC. Translated: CASSYYHSGANVLTF.

This clonotype was observed a handful of times. V gene TRBV12-3 or TRBV12-4 combines with J gene TRBJ2-5; perhaps TRBD1 as D (6 bases). The J call may be faulty, since TRBJ2-7 better matches the DNA end. This CDR3 has 13 residues. The CDR3 nucleotides read TGTGCCAGCAGTTTGCAGGGGTGGTACGAGCAGTACTTC. It yields the protein CASSLQGWYEQYF.

This clonotype was found a few times. The DNA for the CDR3 is TGCGCCAGCAGCTTGACAGGGAAGGTTTGGGAGGAAGTTAGCTACACCTTC. Amino acids: CASSLTGKVWEEVSYTF. The V call is TRBV5-1, the J call TRBJ1-2; D may be TRBD1 (6 bases). The CDR3 consists of 17 residues. Trimming left V 1 base short and J 9 bases short, with 25 bases between. Germline V gene sequence: CDR1 SGHRS, CDR2 YFSETQ. The whole variable domain, remainder taken from reference TRBV5-1 and TRBJ1-2, is KAGVTQTPRYLIKTRGQQVTLSCSPISGHRSVSWYQQTPGQGLQFLFEYFSETQRNKGNFPGRFSGRQFSNSRSEMNVSTLELGDSALYLCASSLTGKVWEEVSYTFGSGTRLTVV.

This chain connects TRBV21-1 to TRBJ2-7; the D call of TRBD1 is as the table states it, not checked on the DNA. TRBV21-1 is designated a pseudogene. This CDR3 is 14 amino acids long. CDR3 nucleotide sequence: TGTGCCAGCAGCAAAACCACAGGGGCCTACGAGCAGTACTTC. Translation gives CASSKTTGAYEQYF.

This clonotype was recorded a few times. The J gene is TRBJ2-2, the V gene TRBV30; 9 nucleotides line up with TRBD1. CDR3 length: 17 amino acids. Germline values: CDR1 GTSNPN, CDR2 SVGIG (reference sequence). Trimming cost V 2 bases and J 7 bases; bases outside gene matches: 14. CDR3 in amino acids: CAWSPIGAGQGVGELFF. CDR3 bases: TGTGCCTGGAGTCCTATTGGGGCGGGACAGGGTGTCGGGGAGCTGTTTTTT.

The CDR3 is CASTEKDTEAFF. For the CDR3, the DNA is TGTGCCAGTACTGAAAAGGACACTGAAGCTTTCTTT. The J gene is TRBJ1-1, the V gene TRBV19; D gene uncertain. Germline values: CDR1 LNHDA, CDR2 SQIVND (reference sequence). The CDR3 totals 12 residues. Trimming left V 7 bases short and J 3 bases short, with 9 bases between.

This chain uses TRBV30 with TRBJ1-4; D is perhaps TRBD1 (5 bases). Germline lookup yields CDR1 GTSNPN and CDR2 SVGIG (reference sequence). Trimming took off 4 bases at V and 3 bases at J, with 15 bases between the two ends. The CDR3 is 15 residues long. CDR3 sequence reads: CAWTRLQGPNEKLFF. The DNA of the CDR3 is TGTGCCTGGACTCGACTTCAGGGTCCTAATGAAAAACTGTTTTTT. The full variable domain, completed using reference TRBV30 and TRBJ1-4, is SQTIHQWPATLVQPVGSPLSLECTVEGTSNPNLYWYRQAAGRGLQLLFYSVGIGQISSEVPQNLSASRPQDRQFILSSKKLLLSDSGFYLCAWTRLQGPNEKLFFGSGTQLSVL.

The rearrangement links TRBV6-6 to TRBJ2-7; perhaps D is TRBD1 or TRBD2 (5 bases each). The CDR3 extends over 11 amino acids. Per the germline V gene, CDR1 is MNHNY and CDR2 is SVGAGI (reference sequence). V lost 1 base to trimming and J lost 7 bases, with 5 bases between them. This chain's CDR3 is CASSYWGEQYF. CDR3 DNA: TGTGCCAGCAGTTACTGGGGGGAGCAGTACTTC.

This clonotype was seen a few times. The junction and the germline gene differ at one end; a read error may be behind it. V and J are TRBV6-2 or TRBV6-3 and TRBJ2-7; the D is unclear. CDR3 length: 12 residues. Germline CDR1 MNHEY, CDR2 SVGEGT. CDR3 sequence: CASSYQTTPVDF. CDR3 nucleotide sequence: TGTGCCAGCAGTTACCAAACGACCCCCGTGGACTTC.

The chain combines TRBV9 with TRBJ1-4, with D possibly matching TRBD1 (5 bases). Germline V gene lookup returns CDR1 SGDLS and CDR2 YYNGEE. Trimming removed 3 bases at V and 0 bases at J, with 15 bases between. This CDR3 region has 17 residues. CDR3 protein: CASSARGAGATNEKLFF. The CDR3 region has the DNA TGTGCCAGCAGCGCCCGAGGGGCGGGAGCAACTAATGAAAAACTGTTTTTT. Using reference TRBV9 and TRBJ1-4 for the parts outside the CDR3, the full variable domain is DSGVTQTPKHLITATGQRVTLRCSPRSGDLSVYWYQQSLDQGLQFLIQYYNGEERAKGNILERFSAQQFPDLHSELNLSSLELGDSALYFCASSARGAGATNEKLFFGSGTQLSVL.

The J gene is TRBJ1-4, the V gene TRBV15; no firm D call. V was shortened by 5 bases and J by 8 bases, with 15 bases between the two germline ends. The germline gives CDR1 LNHNV, CDR2 YYDKDF (reference sequence). The CDR3 is 14 residues long. CDR3: CATSRGDAREKLFF. CDR3 DNA sequence: TGTGCCACCAGCCGGGGTGACGCGCGGGAAAAACTGTTTTTT.

V and J are TRBV9 and TRBJ2-5; 9 bases are a match to TRBD2. The J call may be mistaken, given a closer DNA end match to TRBJ2-1. This CDR3 has 17 residues. Germline CDR1 reads SGDLS; CDR2 reads YYNGEE. The CDR3 protein is CASSVAVSSGEGNEQFF. For the CDR3, the DNA is TGTGCCAGCAGCGTAGCTGTGTCTAGCGGGGAAGGCAATGAGCAGTTCTTC.

In nucleotides, the CDR3 is TGTGCCAGCAGCGCACAGGAGGTGAAGGGTGAAAAACTGTTTTTT. Translation gives CASSAQEVKGEKLFF. This chain joins TRBV7-9 and TRBJ1-4; possible D gene TRBD1, 5 bases. There are 15 residues in the CDR3. V lost 5 bases, J lost 7 bases, and 17 bases lay in between. Germline-derived CDR1 and CDR2 are SEHNR and FQNEAQ (reference sequence).

This sequence joins TRBV12-3 or TRBV12-4 and TRBJ2-1, with 9 positions matching TRBD2. This CDR3 region has 14 residues. The V segment lost 6 bases and the J segment 10 bases; nucleotides outside the gene matches: 10. The CDR3 nucleotides are TGTGCCAGCAGCCGACTCGCGGGGGGGCCGGAGCAGTTCTTC. Translating gives CASSRLAGGPEQFF.

This rearrangement joins TRBV7-9 to TRBJ1-1; D remains ambiguous. The germline V gene encodes CDR1 SEHNR and CDR2 FQNEAQ (reference sequence). CDR3 size: 15 residues. Trimming took 2 bases from V and 5 from J, leaving 15 bases between them. CDR3 sequence reads: CASSLLNSRGTEAFF. Written as DNA, the CDR3 is TGTGCCAGCAGCTTATTAAATTCTCGGGGAACTGAAGCTTTCTTT.

The chain links TRBV7-2 to TRBJ2-5; TRBD2 agrees at 10 bases. Looked up from germline, CDR1 is SGHTA and CDR2 is FQGNSA. Trimming at V came to 3 bases and at J to 2 bases, leaving 15 bases not matched to a gene. The CDR3 length is 19 residues. The CDR3 DNA reads TGTGCCAGCAGCTTCAGGGCGGTCCCAGCGGGGGGGCGACAAGAGACCCAGTACTTC. It yields the protein CASSFRAVPAGGRQETQYF.

There are many counts of this clonotype. The chain links TRBV28 to TRBJ2-5; 9 nucleotides align to TRBD2. The germline gives CDR1 MDHEN, CDR2 SYDVKM. CDR3 length: 16 amino acids. V was pared by 3 bases and J by 5 bases, with 10 bases of the junction left unmatched. The CDR3 reads CASSFFDLAGFETQYF. The CDR3 nucleotides are TGTGCCAGCAGTTTTTTCGACCTAGCGGGGTTCGAGACCCAGTACTTC.

The CDR3: CASSYSGETNEKLFF. CDR3 nucleotides: TGTGCCAGCAGTTACTCGGGGGAAACTAATGAAAAACTGTTTTTT. J is TRBJ1-4 and V is TRBV6-6; maybe TRBD1 (5 bases). Between the trimmed V and J ends, which lost 0 bases and 1 base, there was a span of 6 bases. This CDR3 comprises 15 residues. Germline V gene lookup returns CDR1 MNHNY and CDR2 SVGAGI (reference sequence).

The chain is built from TRBV5-1 and TRBJ2-5; TRBD2 matches 9 bases. The germline V gene encodes CDR1 SGHRS and CDR2 YFSETQ. The CDR3 is made up of 16 amino acids. The J segment lost 4 bases and the V segment lost 0 bases, leaving 7 bases of the junction unmatched. The CDR3 coding sequence is TGCGCCAGCAGCTTGGCCCCAGCGGGGGGATCAGAGACCCAGTACTTC. This sequence encodes CASSLAPAGGSETQYF.

This clonotype occurred a few times. This rearrangement joins TRBV10-3 to TRBJ2-5; D call uncertain. This CDR3 has 14 residues. The V and J ends lost 4 bases and 2 bases respectively, with 11 bases between them. Germline CDR1 reads ENHRY; CDR2 reads SYGVKD. The CDR3 nucleotides are TGTGCCATCAGTGTGAGCGCGGCTCAAGAGACCCAGTACTTC. Translating it yields CAISVSAAQETQYF.

This clonotype was seen a handful of times. The V and J genes are TRBV7-3 and TRBJ2-3; 7 bases align to TRBD2. Germline V lookup: CDR1 SGHTA, CDR2 FQGTGA. The CDR3 runs 16 residues. V lost 5 bases and J lost 2; bases outside the gene matches: 10. The CDR3 loop reads CASSPTSGAFTDTQYF. DNA for the CDR3: TGTGCCAGCAGCCCCACAAGCGGGGCATTCACAGATACGCAGTATTTT.

The genes are TRBV6-5 and TRBJ2-7, with a tentative D call TRBD1 (6 bases). The CDR3 loop spans 15 amino acids. Looked up from germline, CDR1 is MNHEY and CDR2 is SVGAGI. V was cut by 6 bases and J by 7 bases, with 22 bases left in between. CDR3 in DNA: TGTGCCAGCAGAGACCGCGGACAGAACCTACGAGAGCAGTACTTC. It specifies CASRDRGQNLREQYF.

The rearrangement uses TRBV4-1 and TRBJ2-5, with a weak D call TRBD2 (6 bases). The V end lost 4 bases, the J end lost 5 bases, and 14 bases lay between the germline ends. This CDR3 has 14 residues. The germline V gene encodes CDR1 MGHRA and CDR2 YSYEKL. CDR3 amino acids: CASSLKRGRETQYF. CDR3 DNA: TGCGCCAGCAGCCTAAAACGGGGGAGGGAGACCCAGTACTTC.

This clonotype was observed a few times. The chain is built from TRBV6-6 and TRBJ2-7; perhaps TRBD2 as D (5 bases). Deletions cut 7 bases from V and 2 bases from J, with 15 bases between. Germline-derived CDR1 and CDR2 are MNHNY and SVGAGI (reference sequence). This CDR3 is built from 14 residues. In nucleotides, the CDR3 is TGTGCCAGCATGTCTAGCACCCTTCCCTACGAGCAGTACTTC. Residues: CASMSSTLPYEQYF.

The chain links TRBV6-5 to TRBJ1-6; D remains unclear. V lost 6 bases to trimming and J lost 5 bases, with 11 bases between them. CDR1 is MNHEY and CDR2 is SVGAGI in the germline V gene. The CDR3 loop spans 14 amino acids. The CDR3 is CASRTNWDNSPLHF. CDR3 DNA sequence: TGTGCCAGCAGGACCAATTGGGATAATTCACCCCTCCACTTT.